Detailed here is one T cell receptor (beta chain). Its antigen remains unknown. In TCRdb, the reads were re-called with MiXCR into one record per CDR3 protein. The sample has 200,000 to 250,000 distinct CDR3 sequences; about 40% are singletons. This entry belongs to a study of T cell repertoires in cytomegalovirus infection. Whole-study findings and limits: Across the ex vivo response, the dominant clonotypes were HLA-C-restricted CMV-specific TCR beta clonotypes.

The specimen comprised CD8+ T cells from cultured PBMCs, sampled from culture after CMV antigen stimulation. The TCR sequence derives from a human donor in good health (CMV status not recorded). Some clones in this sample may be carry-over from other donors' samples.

This CDR3 reads CASSIGGSSQPQHF. The DNA for the CDR3 is TGTGCCAGTAGTATCGGGGGGTCTAGCCAGCCCCAGCATTTT. This chain joins TRBV19 and TRBJ1-5; D is perhaps TRBD1 (5 bases). The V gene lost 3 bases and the J gene lost 7 bases, with 13 bases spanning the gap. Per germline, CDR1 LNHDA and CDR2 SQIVND (reference sequence). This CDR3 has 14 residues.